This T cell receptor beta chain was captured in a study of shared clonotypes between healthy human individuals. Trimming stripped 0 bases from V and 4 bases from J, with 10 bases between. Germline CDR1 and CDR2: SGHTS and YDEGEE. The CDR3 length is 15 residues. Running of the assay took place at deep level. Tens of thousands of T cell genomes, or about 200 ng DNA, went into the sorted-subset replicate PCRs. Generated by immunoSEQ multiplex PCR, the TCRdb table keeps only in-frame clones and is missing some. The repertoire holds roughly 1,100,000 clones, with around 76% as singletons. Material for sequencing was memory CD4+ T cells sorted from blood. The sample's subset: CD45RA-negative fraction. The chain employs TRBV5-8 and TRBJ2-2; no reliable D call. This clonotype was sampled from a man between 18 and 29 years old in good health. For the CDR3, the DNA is TGTGCCAGCAGCTTGGAACCGAAGGGCACCGGGGAGCTGTTTTTT. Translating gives CASSLEPKGTGELFF. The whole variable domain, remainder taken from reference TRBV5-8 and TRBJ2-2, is EAGVTQSPTHLIKTRGQQATLRCSPISGHTSVYWYQQALGLGLQFLLWYDEGEERNRGNFPPRFSGRQFPNYSSELNVNALELEDSALYLCASSLEPKGTGELFFGEGSRLTVL.